This T cell receptor beta chain was captured by sequencing in a study of T cells in Graves' hyperthyroidism and ophthalmopathy. Overall study findings and caveats: Most clonotypes expanded in the thyroid (above 0.001) were also present in blood. Ophthalmopathy was separated from stable hyperthyroidism by a 13 V-J model.

This clonotype was seen repeatedly, ten times or more. The antigen is not known. Germline-derived CDR1 and CDR2 are GTSNPN and SVGIG (reference sequence). V lost 8 bases, J lost 4 bases, and 9 bases stayed unmatched. This CDR3 is 13 amino acids long. What was amplified from RNA transcripts were TCR beta CDR3 regions. First-round RT-PCR with HTBI primers amplified the TCR CDR3 region. TCRdb processed the multiplex PCR reads anew with MiXCR; each CDR3 protein has one entry. Of more than 350,000 distinct CDR3 sequences detected, approximately 15% appear once; the ten largest clones hold about 19%. Specimen: blood. The TCR originated in a woman in her twenties or thirties with Graves' ophthalmopathy. The rearrangement joins TRBV30 to TRBJ2-5; 8 bases align to TRBD1. The CDR3 DNA sequence: TGTGCCAGGGGCAGGGGGCCTTTAGAGACCCAGTACTTC. Protein product: CARGRGPLETQYF.